What follows are 29 T cell receptor beta chains derived from one specimen sequenced in a study of shared clonotypes between healthy human individuals. Profiled with immunoSEQ multiplex PCR; TCRdb holds only in-frame clones, not every one. The sample holds roughly 510,000 clones; nearly 80% are singletons and the top ten take approximately 12%. The sample comprised PBMCs. The receptors stem from a woman between 40 and 55 years old in good health. Some clones in this sample may be carry-over from other donors' samples.

The chain couples TRBV7-9 to TRBJ2-2; no reliable D call. The V end was cut by 1 base, the J end by 2 bases, with 11 bases between. There are 16 residues in the CDR3. Germline V gene lookup returns CDR1 SEHNR and CDR2 FQNEAQ (reference sequence). The CDR3 DNA reads TGTGCCAGCAGCTTAGAGGGTCGGATCAACACCGGGGAGCTGTTTTTT. Encoded protein: CASSLEGRINTGELFF.

This clone is a singleton in its sample. CDR3 region: CASGDRIPPSDTQYF. The CDR3 bases are TGTGCCAGTGGGGACAGAATCCCACCCTCAGATACGCAGTATTTT. V gene TRBV19 combines with J gene TRBJ2-3, with 7 nucleotides matching TRBD1. V shed 8 bases, J shed 4 bases, and the junction held 12 bases outside the gene matches. The CDR3 contains 15 residues. The germline CDR1 and CDR2 sequences are LNHDA and SQIVND (reference sequence). The variable domain in full, completed from reference TRBV19 and TRBJ2-3, reads DGGITQSPKYLFRKEGQNVTLSCEQNLNHDAMYWYRQDPGQGLRLIYYSQIVNDFQKGDIAEGYSVSREKKESFPLTVTSAQKNPTAFYLCASGDRIPPSDTQYFGPGTRLTVL.

The genes are TRBV5-3 and TRBJ2-2, with D possibly being TRBD2 (6 bases). TRBV5-3 is annotated as an ORF whose role is uncertain. CDR3 length: 16 amino acids. The V and J ends lost 0 bases and 5 bases respectively, with 14 bases between them. CDR3 protein: CARSLVKRECTGELFF. As DNA, the CDR3 is TGTGCCAGAAGCTTGGTTAAACGGGAGTGTACCGGGGAGCTGTTTTTT.

This clone has only one observation. The chain has TRBV4-2 and TRBJ2-1, with 13 bases identical to TRBD2. The CDR3 is 18 amino acids. The J segment lost 10 bases and the V segment lost 0 bases, leaving 12 bases of the junction unmatched. Germline CDR1 and CDR2: LGHNA and YNFKEQ. CDR3 region: CASSQETIGLAGAGEQFF. DNA of the CDR3: TGTGCCAGCAGCCAAGAGACAATTGGACTAGCGGGAGCGGGCGAGCAGTTCTTC.

The DNA for the CDR3 is TGTGCCAGCAGCCCGAGATTTGGGGGTGAACGCTACGAGCAGTACTTC. This gives the protein CASSPRFGGERYEQYF. This chain links TRBV28 with TRBJ2-7; D may be TRBD1 or TRBD2 (5 bases each). CDR1 and CDR2 from the germline V gene are MDHEN and SYDVKM. The ends were cut back, 6 bases at V and 3 bases at J, with 21 bases in the middle. This CDR3 contains 16 residues.

The genes are TRBV28 and TRBJ1-4; D perhaps matches TRBD1 (6 bases). This CDR3 contains 15 residues. Trimming stripped 7 bases from V and 5 bases from J, with 17 bases between. Germline V gene data show CDR1 as MDHEN and CDR2 as SYDVKM. Written as DNA, the CDR3 is TGTGCCAGCATACCGGGGGCGGTGGGAAATGAAAAACTGTTTTTT. It codes for CASIPGAVGNEKLFF.

The chain carries TRBV5-4 and TRBJ2-3; 11 bases line up with TRBD2. This CDR3 has 15 residues. Germline lookup yields CDR1 SGHNT and CDR2 YYREEE (reference sequence). Trimming cost V 5 bases and J 1 base; bases outside gene matches: 3. Here the CDR3 reads CASRGTSGGTDTQYF. In nucleotides, the CDR3 is TGTGCCAGCAGGGGGACTAGCGGAGGCACAGATACGCAGTATTTT. The variable domain in full, completed from reference TRBV5-4 and TRBJ2-3, reads ETGVTQSPTHLIKTRGQQVTLRCSSQSGHNTVSWYQQALGQGPQFIFQYYREEENGRGNFPPRFSGLQFPNYSSELNVNALELDDSALYLCASRGTSGGTDTQYFGPGTRLTVL.

V usage is TRBV28 and J usage is TRBJ2-2, with a tentative D call TRBD2 (7 bases). Germline values: CDR1 MDHEN, CDR2 SYDVKM. V was trimmed by 7 bases and J by 2 bases, leaving 14 bases between them. The CDR3 sequence is 15 residues long. This CDR3 is CASTRGDYNTGELFF. The CDR3 nucleotides read TGTGCCAGCACGAGGGGGGACTATAACACCGGGGAGCTGTTTTTT.

The V gene is TRBV28, the J gene TRBJ1-1; tentative D call: TRBD1 (5 bases). V shed 7 bases and J shed 5 bases, with 8 bases lying between them. Germline V gene lookup returns CDR1 MDHEN and CDR2 SYDVKM. This CDR3 comprises 11 residues. The CDR3 is CASNGGTEAFF. The CDR3 DNA reads TGTGCCAGCAACGGGGGAACTGAAGCTTTCTTT.

The gene calls are TRBV15 and TRBJ2-3; possibly TRBD1 for D (6 bases). CDR1 is LNHNV and CDR2 is YYDKDF in the germline V gene (reference sequence). V was clipped by 5 bases and J by 2 bases, with 17 bases between them. This CDR3 is built from 16 residues. In DNA form, the CDR3 reads TGTGCCACCAGCGCTGGGGGCTCAGAGTACACAGATACGCAGTATTTT. Translating gives CATSAGGSEYTDTQYF.

This CDR3 is CASSKGPPGF. As DNA, the CDR3 is TGTGCCAGCAGCAAAGGCCCCCCGGGCTTT. The chain couples TRBV21-1 to TRBJ1-5. TRBV21-1 is a documented pseudogene. The CDR3 loop spans 10 amino acids.

This chain uses TRBV5-6 with TRBJ2-7; D is uncertain. This CDR3 comprises 12 residues. The V and J ends lost 2 bases and 0 bases respectively, with 3 bases between them. Per germline, CDR1 SGHDT and CDR2 YYEEEE. CDR3 nucleotide sequence: TGTGCCAGCAGCTTCTACTCCTACGAGCAGTACTTC. It codes for CASSFYSYEQYF.

This rearrangement joins TRBV11-1 to TRBJ1-1; D ambiguous. Germline V gene sequence: CDR1 SGHAT, CDR2 FQDESV (reference sequence). The CDR3 loop spans 13 amino acids. V was trimmed by 5 bases and J by 2 bases, leaving 9 bases between them. The CDR3: CASSQTENTEAFF. The CDR3 bases are TGTGCCAGCAGCCAAACAGAAAACACTGAAGCTTTCTTT.

J is TRBJ2-2 and V is TRBV7-8, with no clear D. Germline-derived CDR1 and CDR2 are SGHVS and FQNEAQ. The CDR3 covers 13 residues. Trimming shortened V by 2 bases and J by 6 bases, and 7 bases separated the two germline ends. The CDR3 region has the DNA TGTGCCAGCAGCTTACGTTTTCCCGGGGAGCTGTTTTTT. It specifies CASSLRFPGELFF. Using reference TRBV7-8 and TRBJ2-2 for the parts outside the CDR3, the full variable domain is GAGVSQSPRYKVAKRGQDVALRCDPISGHVSLFWYQQALGQGPEFLTYFQNEAQLDKSGLPSDRFFAERPEGSVSTLKIQRTQQEDSAVYLCASSLRFPGELFFGEGSRLTVL.

This chain connects TRBV6-6 to TRBJ2-7; TRBD1 matches 10 bases. The germline V gene has CDR1 MNHNY and CDR2 SVGAGI (reference sequence). This CDR3 contains 14 residues. Trimming took 6 bases from V and 5 from J; bases not matched to a gene: 7. This CDR3 is CASSPGQGFHEQYF. In DNA form, the CDR3 reads TGTGCCAGCAGCCCGGGACAGGGGTTCCACGAGCAGTACTTC.

This clone has just a few counts. The J gene is TRBJ1-5, the V gene TRBV18; no reliable D call. The V gene lost 2 bases and the J gene lost 4 bases, with 9 bases spanning the gap. This CDR3 region has 14 residues. CDR1 is KGHSH, CDR2 LQKENI, per germline. The CDR3 spells CASSPGPTNQPQHF. CDR3 DNA: TGTGCCAGCTCACCAGGACCTACAAATCAGCCCCAGCATTTT.

The genes are TRBV9 and TRBJ1-3; unclear D gene. Germline CDR1 and CDR2: SGDLS and YYNGEE. V was shortened by 0 bases and J by 1 base, with 8 bases between the two germline ends. This CDR3 has 15 residues. CDR3 DNA: TGTGCCAGCAGCGTAGAAGGAGGTTCTGGAAACACCATATATTTT. Its translation: CASSVEGGSGNTIYF.

The chain links TRBV6-4 to TRBJ2-1; 8 bases agree with TRBD2. The J segment lost 4 bases and the V segment lost 4 bases, leaving 6 bases of the junction unmatched. This CDR3 contains 15 residues. Germline CDR1 reads MRHNA; CDR2 reads SNTAGT. For the CDR3, the DNA is TGTGCCAGCAGTGGGTCTAGCGGGTCATACAATGAGCAGTTCTTC. Translating it yields CASSGSSGSYNEQFF.

Only one count was recorded for this clone. The chain recombines TRBV19 with TRBJ2-2; unclear D gene. Trimming shortened V by 4 bases and J by 4 bases, and 10 bases separated the two germline ends. Germline values: CDR1 LNHDA, CDR2 SQIVND (reference sequence). The CDR3 contains 14 residues. For the CDR3, the DNA is TGTGCCAGTAGTAGGTTCAGCAGCACCGGGGAGCTGTTTTTT. Protein product: CASSRFSSTGELFF.

The chain joins TRBV29-1 to TRBJ2-1, with a weak D call TRBD2 (5 bases). Between the trimmed V and J ends, which lost 0 bases and 7 bases, there was a span of 22 bases. CDR1 and CDR2 (germline): SQVTM, ANQGSEA. The CDR3 extends over 17 amino acids. In DNA, the CDR3 is TGCAGCGTTGAAGATCTGGGCGGAGGTGCTATGTGGAATGAGCAGTTCTTC. This gives the protein CSVEDLGGGAMWNEQFF.

The V gene is TRBV21-1, the J gene TRBJ2-4; TRBD1, the table's D call, was not compared with the DNA. TRBV21-1 is an annotated pseudogene. The CDR3 loop spans 16 amino acids. CDR3 DNA sequence: TGTGCCAGCAGGAAATCGCCGGGACAGGGGGAAAACATTCAGTACTTC. Translating gives CASRKSPGQGENIQYF.

This sequence joins TRBV11-2 and TRBJ1-4, with TRBD1 matching over 8 bases. With 5 bases clipped from V and 7 bases from J, the junction kept 6 bases outside the gene matches. There are 14 residues in the CDR3. The germline gives CDR1 SGHAT, CDR2 FQNNGV. DNA of the CDR3: TGTGCCAGCAGCCACGGACAGGGTGGTGAAAAACTGTTTTTT. The encoded protein is CASSHGQGGEKLFF.

This sequence joins TRBV5-1 and TRBJ2-7; TRBD1 is a possible D gene (7 bases). Germline V CDR1 and CDR2: SGHRS, YFSETQ. The CDR3 has 15 residues. The germline V and J ends were trimmed by 0 bases and 2 bases, with 12 bases remaining between them. CDR3 protein: CASSLVQGGTYEQYF. In DNA, the CDR3 is TGCGCCAGCAGCTTGGTCCAGGGGGGAACCTACGAGCAGTACTTC. The variable domain in full, completed from reference TRBV5-1 and TRBJ2-7, reads KAGVTQTPRYLIKTRGQQVTLSCSPISGHRSVSWYQQTPGQGLQFLFEYFSETQRNKGNFPGRFSGRQFSNSRSEMNVSTLELGDSALYLCASSLVQGGTYEQYFGPGTRLTVT.

This clone was observed a handful of times. The rearrangement joins TRBV7-9 to TRBJ2-3; a possible D gene is TRBD2 (6 bases). Trimming shortened V by 5 bases and J by 9 bases, and 12 bases separated the two germline ends. The germline V gene has CDR1 SEHNR and CDR2 FQNEAQ (reference sequence). The CDR3 spans 12 residues. CDR3 protein: CASSRTTTTQYF. The CDR3 DNA is TGTGCCAGCAGCCGGACTACAACGACGCAGTATTTT.

Points on this clone: One junction end disagrees with the germline gene, perhaps due to a read error. The V call is TRBV10-3, the J call TRBJ2-7; D is ambiguous. From germline, CDR1 is ENHRY and CDR2 SYGVKD. The length of the CDR3 is 12 residues. CDR3 region: CAISDSSDEQYF. Written as DNA, the CDR3 is TGTGCCATCAGTGACTCCTCCGACGAGCAGTACTTC.

The chain uses TRBV30 and TRBJ2-3, with 11 bases lining up with TRBD2. CDR1 is GTSNPN, CDR2 SVGIG, per germline (reference sequence). This CDR3 contains 15 residues. J gave up 1 base and V 0 bases, and 0 bases lay outside the gene matches. DNA of the CDR3: TGTGCCTGGAGTGTACTAGCGGGAGGCACAGATACGCAGTATTTT. Translation gives CAWSVLAGGTDTQYF.

This chain uses TRBV2 with TRBJ2-7; D is unclear. The CDR3 is made up of 14 amino acids. V was shortened by 2 bases and J by 2 bases, with 10 bases between the two germline ends. The germline V gene encodes CDR1 SNHLY and CDR2 FYNNEI. The CDR3 DNA reads as TGTGCCAGCAGTGAATGGGGTACGGCCTACGAGCAGTACTTC. Encoded protein: CASSEWGTAYEQYF.

This clone came up once. V usage is TRBV25-1 and J usage is TRBJ1-4; D gene ambiguous. The CDR3 sequence is 11 residues long. Germline lookup yields CDR1 MGHDK and CDR2 SYGVNS. The V gene lost 6 bases and the J gene lost 5 bases, with 4 bases spanning the gap. CDR3 DNA: TGTGCCAGCAGGACGAATGAAAAACTGTTTTTT. The encoded protein is CASRTNEKLFF. The entire variable domain, with the rest obtained from reference TRBV25-1 and TRBJ1-4, is as follows: EADIYQTPRYLVIGTGKKITLECSQTMGHDKMYWYQQDPGMELHLIHYSYGVNSTEKGDLSSESTVSRIRTEHFPLTLESARPSHTSQYLCASRTNEKLFFGSGTQLSVL.

The V and J genes are TRBV7-9 and TRBJ2-3; D is unclear. CDR1 is SEHNR and CDR2 is FQNEAQ in the germline V gene (reference sequence). This CDR3 region has 14 residues. V lost 0 bases, J lost 5 bases, and 9 bases lay in between. CDR3 loop: CASSLAARRDTQYF. In DNA form, the CDR3 reads TGTGCCAGCAGCTTAGCTGCCCGGAGAGATACGCAGTATTTT.